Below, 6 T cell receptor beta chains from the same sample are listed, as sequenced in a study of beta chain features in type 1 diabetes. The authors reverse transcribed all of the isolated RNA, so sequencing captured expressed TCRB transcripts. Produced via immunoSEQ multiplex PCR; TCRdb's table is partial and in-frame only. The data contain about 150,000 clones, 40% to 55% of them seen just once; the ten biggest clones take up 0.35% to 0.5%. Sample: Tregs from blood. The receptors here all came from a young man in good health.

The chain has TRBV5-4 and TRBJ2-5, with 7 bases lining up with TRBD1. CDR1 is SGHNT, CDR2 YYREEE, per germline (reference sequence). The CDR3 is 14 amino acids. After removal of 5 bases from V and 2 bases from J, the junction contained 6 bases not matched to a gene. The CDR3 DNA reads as TGTGCCAGCAGTCCCGGACAGGTACAAGAGACCCAGTACTTC. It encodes CASSPGQVQETQYF.

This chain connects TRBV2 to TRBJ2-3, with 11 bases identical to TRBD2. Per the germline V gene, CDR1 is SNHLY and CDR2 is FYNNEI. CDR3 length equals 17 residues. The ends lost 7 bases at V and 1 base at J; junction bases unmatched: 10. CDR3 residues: CASTRGPSGRRTDTQYF. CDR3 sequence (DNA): TGTGCCAGCACCCGGGGACCTAGCGGGAGGCGCACAGATACGCAGTATTTT.

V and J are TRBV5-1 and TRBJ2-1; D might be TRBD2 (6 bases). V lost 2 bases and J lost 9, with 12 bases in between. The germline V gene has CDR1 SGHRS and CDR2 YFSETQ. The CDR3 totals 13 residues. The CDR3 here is CASSFQEGGEQFF. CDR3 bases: TGCGCCAGCAGCTTTCAGGAGGGAGGTGAGCAGTTCTTC.

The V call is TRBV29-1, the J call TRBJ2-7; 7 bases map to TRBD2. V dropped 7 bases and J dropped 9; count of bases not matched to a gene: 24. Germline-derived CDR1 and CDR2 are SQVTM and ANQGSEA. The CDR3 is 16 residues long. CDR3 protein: CSATPGGEGGGGRQYF. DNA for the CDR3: TGCAGCGCGACCCCTGGGGGGGAGGGAGGTGGAGGGAGGCAGTACTTC.

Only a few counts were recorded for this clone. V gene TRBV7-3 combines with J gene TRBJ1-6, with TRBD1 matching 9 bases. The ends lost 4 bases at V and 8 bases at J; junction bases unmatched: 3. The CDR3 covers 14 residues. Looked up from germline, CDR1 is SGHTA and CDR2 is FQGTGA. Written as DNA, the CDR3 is TGTGCCAGCAGCTCCGGACAGGGGTATTCACCCCTCCACTTT. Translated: CASSSGQGYSPLHF.

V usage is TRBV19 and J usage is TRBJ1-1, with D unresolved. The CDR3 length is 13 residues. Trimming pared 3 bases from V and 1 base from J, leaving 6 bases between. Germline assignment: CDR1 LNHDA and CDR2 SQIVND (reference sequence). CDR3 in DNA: TGTGCCAGTAGTATCAACACGAACACTGAAGCTTTCTTT. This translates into CASSINTNTEAFF. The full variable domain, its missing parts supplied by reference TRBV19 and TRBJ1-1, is DGGITQSPKYLFRKEGQNVTLSCEQNLNHDAMYWYRQDPGQGLRLIYYSQIVNDFQKGDIAEGYSVSREKKESFPLTVTSAQKNPTAFYLCASSINTNTEAFFGQGTRLTVV.